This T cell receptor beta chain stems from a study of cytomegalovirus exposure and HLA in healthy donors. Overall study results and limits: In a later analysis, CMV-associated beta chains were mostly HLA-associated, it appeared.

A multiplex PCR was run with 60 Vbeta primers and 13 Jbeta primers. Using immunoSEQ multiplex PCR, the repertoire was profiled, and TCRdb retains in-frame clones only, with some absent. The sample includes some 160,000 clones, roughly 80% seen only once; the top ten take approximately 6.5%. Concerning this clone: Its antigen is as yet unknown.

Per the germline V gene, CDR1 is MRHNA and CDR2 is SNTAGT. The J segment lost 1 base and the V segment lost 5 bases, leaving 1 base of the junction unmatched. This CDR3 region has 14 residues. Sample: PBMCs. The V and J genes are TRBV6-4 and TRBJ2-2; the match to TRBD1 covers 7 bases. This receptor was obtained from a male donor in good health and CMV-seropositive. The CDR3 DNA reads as TGTGCCAGCAGTAGGGACAGGAACACCGGGGAGCTGTTTTTT. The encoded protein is CASSRDRNTGELFF.